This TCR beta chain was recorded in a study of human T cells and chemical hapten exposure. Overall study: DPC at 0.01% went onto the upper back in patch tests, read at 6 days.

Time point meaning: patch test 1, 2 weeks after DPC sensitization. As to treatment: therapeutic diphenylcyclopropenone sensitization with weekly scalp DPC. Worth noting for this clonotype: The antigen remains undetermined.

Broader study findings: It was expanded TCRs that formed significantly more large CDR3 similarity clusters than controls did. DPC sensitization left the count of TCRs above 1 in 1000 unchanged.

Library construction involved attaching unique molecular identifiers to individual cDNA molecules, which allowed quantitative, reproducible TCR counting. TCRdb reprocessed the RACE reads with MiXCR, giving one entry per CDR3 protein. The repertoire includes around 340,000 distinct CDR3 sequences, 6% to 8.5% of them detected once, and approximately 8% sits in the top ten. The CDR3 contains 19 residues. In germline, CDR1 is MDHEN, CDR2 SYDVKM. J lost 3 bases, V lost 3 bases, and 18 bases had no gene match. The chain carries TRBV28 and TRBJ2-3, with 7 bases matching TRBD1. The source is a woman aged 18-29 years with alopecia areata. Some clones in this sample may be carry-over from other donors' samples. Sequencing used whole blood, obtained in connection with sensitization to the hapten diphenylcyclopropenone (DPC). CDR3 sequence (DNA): TGTGCCAGCAGTTTCTCTCGCCGACAGGGACGGTTAGGTACAGATACGCAGTATTTT. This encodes CASSFSRRQGRLGTDTQYF.